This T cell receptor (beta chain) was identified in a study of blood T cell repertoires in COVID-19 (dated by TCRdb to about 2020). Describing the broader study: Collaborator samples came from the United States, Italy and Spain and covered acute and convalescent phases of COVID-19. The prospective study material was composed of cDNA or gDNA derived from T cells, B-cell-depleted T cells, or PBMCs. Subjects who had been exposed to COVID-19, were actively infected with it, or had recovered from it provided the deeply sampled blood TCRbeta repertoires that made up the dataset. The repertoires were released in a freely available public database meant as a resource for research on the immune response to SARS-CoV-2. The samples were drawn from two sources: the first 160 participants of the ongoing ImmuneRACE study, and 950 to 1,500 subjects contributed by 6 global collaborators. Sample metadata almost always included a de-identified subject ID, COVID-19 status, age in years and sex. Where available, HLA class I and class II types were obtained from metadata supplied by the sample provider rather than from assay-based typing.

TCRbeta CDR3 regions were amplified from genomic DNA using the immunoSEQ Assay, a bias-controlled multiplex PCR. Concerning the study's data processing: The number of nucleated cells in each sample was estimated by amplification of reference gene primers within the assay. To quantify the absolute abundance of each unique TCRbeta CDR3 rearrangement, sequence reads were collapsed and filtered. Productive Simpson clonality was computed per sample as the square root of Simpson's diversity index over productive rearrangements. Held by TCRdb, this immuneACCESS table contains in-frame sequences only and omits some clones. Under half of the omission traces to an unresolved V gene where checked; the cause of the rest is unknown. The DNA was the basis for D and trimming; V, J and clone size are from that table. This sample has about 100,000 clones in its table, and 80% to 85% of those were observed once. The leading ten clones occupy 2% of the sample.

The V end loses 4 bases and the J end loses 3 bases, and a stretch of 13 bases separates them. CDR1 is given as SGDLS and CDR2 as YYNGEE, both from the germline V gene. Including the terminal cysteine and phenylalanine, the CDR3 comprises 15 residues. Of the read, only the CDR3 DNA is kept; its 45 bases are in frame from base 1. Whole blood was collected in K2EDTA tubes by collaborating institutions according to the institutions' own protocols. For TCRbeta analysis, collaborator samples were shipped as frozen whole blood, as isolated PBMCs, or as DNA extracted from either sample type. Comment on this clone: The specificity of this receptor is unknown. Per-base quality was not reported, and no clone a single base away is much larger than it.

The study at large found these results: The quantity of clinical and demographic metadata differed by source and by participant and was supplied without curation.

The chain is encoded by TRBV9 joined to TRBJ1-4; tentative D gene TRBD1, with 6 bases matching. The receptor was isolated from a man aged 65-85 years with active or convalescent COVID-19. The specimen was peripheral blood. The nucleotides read TGTGCCAGCAGCACCGCGACAGGTCCTAATGAAAAACTGTTTTTT. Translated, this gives CASSTATGPNEKLFF.